What follows are 12 T cell receptor beta chains derived from one specimen sequenced in a study of post-analysis software for immune sequencing data. Overall study results and limits: Patients carried 4 or 5 TRBV segments more frequently than controls did, and TRBV5-6, TRBV5-1 and TRBV20-1 were among them.

What these receptors recognize is not known. Presence of unique molecular identifiers characterized the TCR beta cDNA libraries. TCRdb used MiXCR to reprocess the PCR reads, holding one entry per CDR3 protein. The table lists roughly 540,000 distinct CDR3 sequences, approximately 34% of them singletons, with approximately 6% in the top ten. Sequenced material: blood. These receptors were collected from a girl aged 2-17 years with multiple sclerosis.

The rearrangement uses TRBV4-2 and TRBJ2-5; possible D gene TRBD1, 5 bases. This CDR3 is 16 amino acids long. Germline assignment: CDR1 LGHNA and CDR2 YNFKEQ. V was cut by 0 bases and J by 2 bases, with 13 bases left in between. The CDR3 spells CASSQDPDNAQETQYF. The DNA of the CDR3 is TGTGCCAGCAGCCAAGATCCGGACAACGCGCAAGAGACCCAGTACTTC.

This chain links TRBV28 with TRBJ2-3; D uncertain. V lost 0 bases and J lost 5, with 18 bases in between. The CDR3 sequence is 17 residues long. CDR1 is MDHEN, CDR2 SYDVKM, per germline. CDR3 residues: CASSLWNPGPGVDTQYF. The CDR3 bases are TGTGCCAGCAGTTTATGGAACCCGGGCCCCGGCGTAGATACGCAGTATTTT. Together with reference TRBV28 and TRBJ2-3, the CDR3 gives the full variable domain: DVKVTQSSRYLVKRTGEKVFLECVQDMDHENMFWYRQDPGLGLRLIYFSYDVKMKEKGDIPEGYSVSREKKERFSLILESASTNQTSMYLCASSLWNPGPGVDTQYFGPGTRLTVL.

In this sample, this clonotype turned up a few times. The chain links TRBV20-1 to TRBJ2-1, with D possibly matching TRBD2 (5 bases). The CDR3 sequence is 14 residues long. Trimming took off 5 bases at V and 4 bases at J, with 15 bases between the two ends. Germline-derived CDR1 and CDR2 are DFQATT and SNEGSKA (reference sequence). The CDR3 DNA is TGCAGTGCTTTCCCGAGCGGTTCTTACAATGAGCAGTTCTTC. Translating it yields CSAFPSGSYNEQFF.

J is TRBJ1-2 and V is TRBV7-9; TRBD1 is a possible D gene (6 bases). The V end lost 7 bases, the J end lost 8 bases, and 23 bases lay between the germline ends. The CDR3 runs to 15 residues. Germline V CDR1 and CDR2: SEHNR, FQNEAQ (reference sequence). The CDR3 DNA is TGTGCCAGCACCGATGAACCTGGGGGGGCACGGGGCTACACCTTC. Protein sequence: CASTDEPGGARGYTF.

The chain combines TRBV4-1 with TRBJ2-3, with 7 bases lining up with TRBD1. The V segment lost 0 bases and the J segment 2 bases; nucleotides outside the gene matches: 8. The CDR3 totals 17 residues. The germline gives CDR1 MGHRA, CDR2 YSYEKL. The CDR3 DNA sequence: TGCGCCAGCAGCCAAGACGAACAGGGGCCGACCACAGATACGCAGTATTTT. As protein: CASSQDEQGPTTDTQYF.

This clonotype was counted many times. The rearrangement links TRBV7-9 to TRBJ1-2, with D unresolved. The CDR3 is 11 residues long. Germline V gene lookup returns CDR1 SEHNR and CDR2 FQNEAQ (reference sequence). V lost 6 bases and J lost 4, with 6 bases in between. The CDR3 DNA is TGTGCCAGCAGTTTAACCTATGGCTACACCTTC. Its translation: CASSLTYGYTF.

This clonotype was observed a handful of times. The gene calls are TRBV12-3 or TRBV12-4 and TRBJ1-2; D ambiguous. With 4 bases removed from V and 13 bases from J, the gap between germline ends came to 13 bases. The CDR3 runs 11 residues. In DNA, the CDR3 is TGTGCCAGCAGTTATTCAGGCCCTGCCACCTTC. Its protein product is CASSYSGPATF.

This clonotype was counted a few times. The V and J genes are TRBV12-3 or TRBV12-4 and TRBJ1-1, with D possibly TRBD1 on 6 matching bases. The germline V and J ends were trimmed by 6 bases and 3 bases, with 17 bases remaining between them. The CDR3 totals 15 residues. As DNA, the CDR3 is TGTGCCAGCAGGATGCTAGGGGGTAAGGACACTGAAGCTTTCTTT. This sequence encodes CASRMLGGKDTEAFF.

CDR3 protein: CASSPRSSTGELFF. The CDR3 DNA reads as TGTGCCAGCAGCCCCAGGTCCTCCACCGGGGAGCTGTTTTTT. The chain links TRBV7-2 to TRBJ2-2, with D uncertain. In germline, CDR1 is SGHTA, CDR2 FQGNSA. This CDR3 is 14 amino acids long. V lost 5 bases to trimming and J lost 4 bases, with 11 bases between them.

A note on this clonotype: Given a much more abundant clone one base away, this may be a read error. This chain uses TRBV5-1 with TRBJ1-6; D is perhaps TRBD1 (6 bases). This CDR3 spans 15 amino acids. Germline lookup yields CDR1 SGHRS and CDR2 YFSETQ. Trimming stripped 1 base from V and 11 bases from J, with 16 bases between. In DNA, the CDR3 is TGCGCCAGCAGCTTGACACTGACAGGTGGTCCACCCCTCCACTTT. Amino acid sequence: CASSLTLTGGPPLHF.

The chain is built from TRBV4-1 and TRBJ2-7; 9 bases fit TRBD1. Unmatched junction bases numbered 15, after V lost 4 bases and J lost 5 bases. CDR3 length equals 17 residues. From germline, CDR1 is MGHRA and CDR2 YSYEKL. The CDR3 region has the DNA TGCGCCAGCAGCCCCGTGGCACAGGGGGCGAATTCCAACGAGCAGTACTTC. Amino acids: CASSPVAQGANSNEQYF.

The V gene is TRBV3-1, the J gene TRBJ1-2; perhaps TRBD1 as D (5 bases). CDR3 size: 15 residues. Germline V lookup: CDR1 LGHDT, CDR2 YNNKEL (reference sequence). V lost 8 bases to trimming and J lost 0 bases, with 16 bases between them. CDR3 sequence (DNA): TGTGCCAGCGCCGGGGGTCCCGAAGCTAACTATGGCTACACCTTC. Translating it yields CASAGGPEANYGYTF.